Listed below are T cell receptor beta chains from one sample, sequenced in a study of blood T cell repertoires in COVID-19. Profiling relied on immunoSEQ multiplex PCR, and the TCRdb table lists in-frame clones only, not all of them. There are around 300,000 clones in the sample; around 90% occur only once, and less than 2% lies in the top ten. Sample: PBMCs or T cells enriched from blood (not recorded which). The receptors stem from a woman aged 40 to 49 who had recovered from COVID-19. CDR3s include the opening cysteine and the closing phenylalanine or tryptophan. A D gene is named only where the DNA matches it firmly.

J gene,V gene,D gene,CDR3 DNA,CDR3 protein
TRBJ2-3,TRBV3-1/TRBV3-2,NA,TGTGCCAGCACGAAGGGGAGCACAGATACGCAGTATTTT,CASTKGSTDTQYF
TRBJ2-5,TRBV4-1,TRBD1,TGCGCCAGCAGCCAGGGGGACAGGGGGCAGGGGCAAGAGACCCAGTACTTC,CASSQGDRGQGQETQYF
TRBJ1-4,TRBV4-2,NA,TGTGCCAGCAGCCAAGATGTCTCGAATGAAAAACTGTTTTTT,CASSQDVSNEKLFF
TRBJ2-2,TRBV4-3,TRBD1,TGCGCCAGCAGCCAAGAGAGTGGGGGACAGATAACCGGGGAGCTGTTTTTT,CASSQESGGQITGELFF
TRBJ2-2,TRBV7-9,TRBD1,TGTGCCAGCAGCTGGGCGACAGGGATATTTCCCGGGGAGCTGTTTTTT,CASSWATGIFPGELFF
TRBJ1-5,TRBV29-1,NA,TGCAGCGTCGGCGAGCGGAGAAGGGATCAGCCCCAGCATTTT,CSVGERRRDQPQHF
TRBJ1-2,TRBV5-6,NA,TGTGCCAGCAGCTTCCCGGGTAACTATGGCTACACCTTC,CASSFPGNYGYTF
TRBJ2-1,TRBV7-9,TRBD1,TGTGCCAGCAGCTTAGCGGGACAGGGATCCTACAATGAGCAGTTCTTC,CASSLAGQGSYNEQFF
TRBJ2-5,TRBV24-1,TRBD1,TGTGCCACCAGTGACACCGGGACAGGGGATCAAGAGACCCAGTACTTC,CATSDTGTGDQETQYF
TRBJ2-2,TRBV13,NA,TGTGCCAGCAGCTTCCAAACTCCGAACACCGGGGAGCTGTTTTTT,CASSFQTPNTGELFF
TRBJ1-2,TRBV19,TRBD1,TGTGCCAGTAGTATTGGGACAGGGGATAATGGAGCTAACTATGGCTACACCTTC,CASSIGTGDNGANYGYTF
TRBJ2-3,TRBV6-1,TRBD1,TGTGCCAGCAGTGATGTATCAGGGGGCGCGACAGATACGCAGTATTTT,CASSDVSGGATDTQYF
TRBJ2-6,TRBV7-3,NA,TGTGCCAGCAGCTCGCCGACCCCTAAACTGGGCACTGGGGCCAACGTCCTGACTTTC,CASSSPTPKLGTGANVLTF
TRBJ2-7,TRBV4-2,NA,TGTGCCAGCAGCCAAGAATTGCTTTCGGGCGAGCAGTACTTC,CASSQELLSGEQYF
TRBJ1-6,TRBV19,NA,TGTGCCAGTAGCCCGATACAGGGTCTTAATTCACCCCTCCACTTT,CASSPIQGLNSPLHF
TRBJ2-1,TRBV19,TRBD2,TGTGCCAGTAGTATATTGGGGAGGGACCATGAGCAGTTCTTC,CASSILGRDHEQFF